The 16 T cell receptor beta chains reported below all come from one sample, sequenced in a study of brain T cells in children with intractable seizures. Libraries were prepared by immunoSEQ multiplex PCR; TCRdb keeps only in-frame clonotypes and omits some of them. The sample records some 64,000 clones, 90% to 97% being singletons. Specimen: peripheral blood, collected at surgery. The receptors stem from a boy under two years old with focal cortical dysplasia and intractable seizures.

The genes are TRBV15 and TRBJ1-4, with a possible D match to TRBD1 (6 bases). The CDR3 totals 17 residues. Germline CDR1 reads LNHNV; CDR2 reads YYDKDF (reference sequence). Trimming cost V 1 base and J 6 bases, with 18 bases left between them. The CDR3 DNA reads TGTGCCACCAGCAGAGTGGGGCAGGGGCGGTATGATGAAAAACTGTTTTTT. Protein: CATSRVGQGRYDEKLFF.

The V and J genes are TRBV5-5 and TRBJ2-7; 7 bases are shared with TRBD2. This CDR3 has 14 amino acids. Trimming at V came to 4 bases and at J to 7 bases, leaving 11 bases not matched to a gene. Germline values: CDR1 SGHKS, CDR2 YYEKEE (reference sequence). The CDR3: CASSTTSALPEQYF. DNA of the CDR3: TGTGCCAGCAGCACTACTAGCGCCCTCCCGGAGCAGTACTTC. The whole variable domain, remainder taken from reference TRBV5-5 and TRBJ2-7, is DAGVTQSPTHLIKTRGQQVTLRCSPISGHKSVSWYQQVLGQGPQFIFQYYEKEERGRGNFPDRFSARQFPNYSSELNVNALLLGDSALYLCASSTTSALPEQYFGPGTRLTVT.

This rearrangement joins TRBV7-2 to TRBJ2-5, with D possibly matching TRBD1 (6 bases). V dropped 6 bases and J dropped 5 bases, with 22 bases sitting between them. The CDR3 totals 16 residues. The germline V gene encodes CDR1 SGHTA and CDR2 FQGNSA. In DNA form, the CDR3 reads TGTGCCAGCAGAAACATGGGCCAGAAGGGGGTGGAGACCCAGTACTTC. Protein: CASRNMGQKGVETQYF. Full variable domain (missing parts from reference TRBV7-2 and TRBJ2-5): GAGVSQSPSNKVTEKGKDVELRCDPISGHTALYWYRQSLGQGLEFLIYFQGNSAPDKSGLPSDRFSAERTGGSVSTLTIQRTQQEDSAVYLCASRNMGQKGVETQYFGPGTRLLVL.

The rearrangement links TRBV28 to TRBJ2-2, with D possibly matching TRBD2 (6 bases). CDR3 length: 17 amino acids. Trimming removed 7 bases from V and 1 base from J, with 19 bases in between. CDR1 is MDHEN, CDR2 SYDVKM, per germline. The CDR3 DNA reads as TGTGCCAGCACCGAATCTTGGGGGGTGCTGAACACCGGGGAGCTGTTTTTT. It is translated as CASTESWGVLNTGELFF.

The gene calls are TRBV5-4 and TRBJ1-1; D is undetermined. The CDR3 contains 14 residues. V gave up 3 bases and J gave up 0 bases, with 9 bases separating them. Germline CDR1 is SGHNT and CDR2 is YYREEE (reference sequence). CDR3 in amino acids: CASSWPELNTEAFF. The DNA of the CDR3 is TGTGCCAGCAGCTGGCCAGAACTGAACACTGAAGCTTTCTTT.

V and J are TRBV12-3 or TRBV12-4 and TRBJ1-4, with D perhaps matching TRBD1 (6 bases). The ends were cut back, 6 bases at V and 14 bases at J, with 16 bases in the middle. This CDR3 comprises 12 residues. CDR3 amino acids: CASSPDSRWLFF. The CDR3 region has the DNA TGTGCCAGCAGCCCGGACAGCCGTTGGCTGTTTTTT.

The rearrangement uses TRBV7-6 and TRBJ2-1; D may be TRBD1 or TRBD2 (5 bases each). The germline V gene has CDR1 SGHVS and CDR2 FNYEAQ. The CDR3 covers 17 residues. Deletions cut 2 bases from V and 0 bases from J, with 14 bases between. The CDR3 DNA reads TGTGCCAGCAGCTTATTGTATGGGGGAACCTCCTACAATGAGCAGTTCTTC. This sequence encodes CASSLLYGGTSYNEQFF.

This chain joins TRBV11-2 and TRBJ1-2; 7 positions match TRBD1. The V gene's germline CDR1 is SGHAT and CDR2 FQNNGV. The CDR3 spans 13 residues. V shed 5 bases and J 4 bases; nucleotides not matched to a gene: 4. The DNA for the CDR3 is TGTGCCAGCAGCGAGGGGGCGAGCTATGGCTACACCTTC. It encodes CASSEGASYGYTF.

This chain connects TRBV19 to TRBJ1-1; D gene ambiguous. V was clipped by 4 bases and J by 1 base, with 4 bases between them. This CDR3 is built from 12 residues. CDR1 LNHDA and CDR2 SQIVND come from the germline V gene (reference sequence). The CDR3 DNA reads as TGTGCCAGTAGTACGAAGAACACTGAAGCTTTCTTT. Translated, it gives CASSTKNTEAFF. Full variable domain (missing parts from reference TRBV19 and TRBJ1-1): DGGITQSPKYLFRKEGQNVTLSCEQNLNHDAMYWYRQDPGQGLRLIYYSQIVNDFQKGDIAEGYSVSREKKESFPLTVTSAQKNPTAFYLCASSTKNTEAFFGQGTRLTVV.

The rearrangement uses TRBV5-1 and TRBJ1-3, with TRBD1 identical over 8 bases. CDR1 and CDR2 from the germline V gene are SGHRS and YFSETQ. This CDR3 is 14 amino acids long. V shed 0 bases, J shed 7 bases, and the junction held 3 bases outside the gene matches. Written as DNA, the CDR3 is TGCGCCAGCAGCTTGGGACAGGGGAGGAACACCATATATTTT. This translates into CASSLGQGRNTIYF.

The V call is TRBV19, the J call TRBJ2-2; no firm D call. Germline CDR1 is LNHDA and CDR2 is SQIVND (reference sequence). This CDR3 spans 13 amino acids. The V end lost 6 bases, the J end lost 0 bases, and 5 bases lay between the germline ends. CDR3 nucleotide sequence: TGTGCCAGTAGCCTCTCGAACACCGGGGAGCTGTTTTTT. Translated, it gives CASSLSNTGELFF. The full variable domain, with the rest looked up from reference TRBV19 and TRBJ2-2, is DGGITQSPKYLFRKEGQNVTLSCEQNLNHDAMYWYRQDPGQGLRLIYYSQIVNDFQKGDIAEGYSVSREKKESFPLTVTSAQKNPTAFYLCASSLSNTGELFFGEGSRLTVL.

The rearrangement joins TRBV14 to TRBJ1-2, with 7 bases fitting TRBD1. J lost 5 bases, V lost 3 bases, and 6 bases had no gene match. The CDR3 length is 14 residues. The germline CDR1 and CDR2 sequences are SGHDN and FVKESK. CDR3 residues: CASSQIRDSYGYTF. CDR3 bases: TGTGCCAGCAGCCAGATCCGGGACAGTTATGGCTACACCTTC. Together with reference TRBV14 and TRBJ1-2, the CDR3 gives the full variable domain: EAGVTQFPSHSVIEKGQTVTLRCDPISGHDNLYWYRRVMGKEIKFLLHFVKESKQDESGMPNNRFLAERTGGTYSTLKVQPAELEDSGVYFCASSQIRDSYGYTFGSGTRLTVV.

This rearrangement joins TRBV5-1 to TRBJ2-7; D is perhaps TRBD1 (6 bases). The V gene's germline CDR1 is SGHRS and CDR2 YFSETQ. Trimming left V 3 bases short and J 3 bases short, with 13 bases between. The CDR3 contains 14 residues. The CDR3 is CASSWTDRLYEQYF. CDR3 bases: TGCGCCAGCAGCTGGACAGACCGTCTCTACGAGCAGTACTTC.

This rearrangement joins TRBV9 to TRBJ2-5; D not certain. Germline loops: CDR1 SGDLS, CDR2 YYNGEE. V was pared by 0 bases and J by 5 bases, with 5 bases between. CDR3 length: 12 amino acids. DNA of the CDR3: TGTGCCAGCAGCGTAGACGAGGAGACCCAGTACTTC. Its protein product is CASSVDEETQYF.

In nucleotides, the CDR3 is TGTGCCAGCAGCCAAGACCGGACAGGGACTGGAAACACCATATATTTT. It specifies CASSQDRTGTGNTIYF. This chain connects TRBV4-2 to TRBJ1-3, with 8 nucleotides matching TRBD1. Germline trimming cut 0 bases from V and 2 bases from J; bases unmatched to any gene: 3. CDR1 is LGHNA and CDR2 is YNFKEQ in the germline V gene. The CDR3 runs 16 residues.

On this clone itself: Other DNA sequences in the sample encode the same CDR3. This CDR3 is CASSLGGSNQPQHF. In DNA form, the CDR3 reads TGTGCCAGCAGTTTGGGTGGGAGCAATCAGCCCCAGCATTTT. The chain has TRBV28 and TRBJ1-5; D is undetermined. The V end lost 3 bases, the J end lost 1 base, and 7 bases lay between the germline ends. CDR1 MDHEN and CDR2 SYDVKM come from the germline V gene. This CDR3 has 14 residues.